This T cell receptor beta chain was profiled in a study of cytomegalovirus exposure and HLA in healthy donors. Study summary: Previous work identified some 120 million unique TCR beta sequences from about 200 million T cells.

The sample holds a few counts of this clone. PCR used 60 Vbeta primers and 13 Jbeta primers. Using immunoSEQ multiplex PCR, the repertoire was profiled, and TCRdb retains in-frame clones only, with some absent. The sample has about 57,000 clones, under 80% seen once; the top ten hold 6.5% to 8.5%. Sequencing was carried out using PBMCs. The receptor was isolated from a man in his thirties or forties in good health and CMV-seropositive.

CDR3 protein: CASTNEAEAFF. In nucleotides, the CDR3 is TGCGCCAGTACCAATGAGGCTGAAGCTTTCTTT. The V call is TRBV5-1, the J call TRBJ1-1; D call uncertain. With 8 bases removed from V and 6 bases from J, the gap between germline ends came to 11 bases. The CDR3 is 11 amino acids. Germline loops: CDR1 SGHRS, CDR2 YFSETQ.